A selection of T cell receptor beta chains follows, all from one sample in a study of shared clonotypes between healthy human individuals. Libraries were prepared by immunoSEQ multiplex PCR; TCRdb keeps only in-frame clonotypes and omits some of them. This sample has some 1.5 million clones, with 98% found just once. What was sequenced was naive CD4+ T cells sorted from blood. These receptors were collected from a young man in good health. CDR3s include the opening cysteine and the closing phenylalanine or tryptophan. Fields, in order: J gene, clone size, V gene, CDR3 protein. The size of a clone is reported for some rows only, either as once, few or many, or as a class for expanded clones.

TRBJ1-3 . TRBV25-1 CASQGLPDRAGNTIYF
TRBJ2-7 . TRBV5-1 CASSWDSYYPYKRRRSYEQYF
TRBJ2-1 once TRBV5-6 CASSIRLAGSNEQFF
TRBJ2-3 . TRBV7-2 CASSLRQGTDTQYF
TRBJ1-2 . TRBV5-1 CASSLDGYGYTF
TRBJ1-2 . TRBV7-2 CASSPHSAGTGGGYTF
TRBJ2-7 . TRBV6-5 CASSYGAGGSLYEQYF
TRBJ2-5 . TRBV30 CARTSGPQETQYF
TRBJ1-5 . TRBV28 CASSFSGAGQPQHF
TRBJ2-7 . TRBV9 CASSPPPPRSYEQYF
TRBJ2-5 . TRBV5-6 CASSLSAIQETQYF
TRBJ1-4 once TRBV5-1 CASSLDPTNEKLFF
TRBJ1-5 . TRBV9 CASSVGSDRSNQPQHF
TRBJ2-1 . TRBV12-5 CASGLLLAGEDNEQFF
TRBJ2-5 . TRBV5-1 CASSSGLAENQETQYF
TRBJ2-1 . TRBV18 CASSDSLAYNEQFF
TRBJ2-7 . TRBV19 CASKRGSSYEQYF